This T cell receptor (beta chain) stems from a study of vaccination effects on CD4 cells after COVID-19. Trimming at V came to 2 bases and at J to 4 bases, leaving 16 bases not matched to a gene. CDR1 and CDR2 from the germline V gene are LNHDA and SQIVND (reference sequence). This CDR3 is 18 amino acids long. TCRdb's copy holds only in-frame clones and misses some; the assay was immunoSEQ multiplex PCR. This table holds around 81,000 clones, over 75% found once. A word on this clone: Antigen unknown.

ViraFEST expansion of antigen-specific CD4+ T cells with viral peptide pools preceded sequencing. At the end of around 11 days of culture, CD4+ T cells were isolated. Either the BNT162b2 or mRNA-1273 vaccine was given to participants in two doses. Researchers reported culturing two million PBMC in each well, adding approximately 9.4 IU/ml IL-2 and about 10 ug/ml peptides. This chain joins TRBV19 and TRBJ1-2; 7 positions agree with TRBD1. This sequence was found in a human donor who received a COVID-19 vaccine. The sequences come from CD4+ T cells from PBMCs cultured with HCoV-OC43 spike peptides, collected after COVID-19 vaccination. Subset: HCoV-OC43 spike overlapping peptide pool stimulation. The chain's CDR3 is CASSISRVGQPLGYGYTF. CDR3 nucleotides: TGTGCCAGTAGTATATCAAGGGTGGGACAGCCGCTCGGCTATGGCTACACCTTC.